This entry is about one T cell receptor (beta chain). Its antigen is currently unknown. V was shortened by 4 bases and J by 1 base, with 11 bases between the two germline ends. Germline CDR1 and CDR2: SEHNR and FQNEAQ (reference sequence). There are 14 residues in the CDR3. The data were taken from a study of PD-1 blockade in classical Hodgkin lymphoma. Study-level information: Patients had nivolumab dosed at 3 mg/kg, delivered intravenously every 2 weeks.

The study, taken as a whole, reports: Unlike CD8+ TCR diversity, which did not rise significantly by C4D1, CD4+ TCR diversity did.

Relapse was seen in all patients after autologous stem cell transplantation, and brentuximab vedotin exposure was variable. Sequencing used immunoSEQ multiplex PCR; TCRdb keeps in-frame clones, though not all of them. The sample has 40,000 to 45,000 clones, over 55% seen once. The V call is TRBV7-9, the J call TRBJ2-7, with unresolved D. Specimen: peripheral blood mononuclear cells (PBMCs), collected at baseline. The source of this sequence is a human donor with classical Hodgkin lymphoma. Here the CDR3 reads CASSSPYGSYEQYF. The CDR3 coding sequence is TGTGCCAGCAGCTCCCCCTATGGGTCCTACGAGCAGTACTTC.